Shown below are 11 T cell receptor beta chains from a single sample sequenced in a study of shared T cell receptors in the human thymus (dated by TCRdb to the early 2020s). Library creation used the immunoSEQ multiplex PCR assay. TCRdb provides this immuneACCESS table in a form limited to in-frame rearrangements. Some clones are lacking; in checked studies, under half of them reflect an unresolved V gene, and why the rest are absent is not known. For this sample there are 500,000 to 550,000 clones; around 78% appear just once. The top ten constitute more than 0.01% of the sample. The same specimen was also included in a second study, on human thymus T cells.

The sample comprised thymocytes. These receptors all come from a boy under two years old with a congenital heart defect. Donor details come from another sample of the same person, matched by shared clones.

The chain employs TRBV29-1 and TRBJ2-7; 7 bases line up with TRBD1. V was pared by 5 bases and J by 3 bases, with 7 bases of the junction left unmatched. The germline V gene has CDR1 SQVTM and CDR2 ANQGSEA. This CDR3 is built from 13 residues. For the CDR3, the DNA is TGCAGCGTTTGGAGGACAGGACTCTACGAGCAGTACTTC. Amino acids: CSVWRTGLYEQYF.

V is TRBV7-9 and J is TRBJ2-1; D unclear. The CDR3 has 15 residues. The V and J ends lost 4 bases and 0 bases respectively, with 10 bases between them. Germline CDR1 and CDR2: SEHNR and FQNEAQ (reference sequence). CDR3: CASSSRRSSYNEQFF. The CDR3 nucleotides are TGTGCCAGCAGCTCAAGACGGAGCTCCTACAATGAGCAGTTCTTC.

The chain uses TRBV28 and TRBJ1-1; D gene uncertain. CDR3 size: 12 residues. V lost 0 bases, J lost 4 bases, and 3 bases lay in between. The germline V gene has CDR1 MDHEN and CDR2 SYDVKM. The CDR3 reads CASSLWRTEAFF. As DNA, the CDR3 is TGTGCCAGCAGTTTATGGCGCACTGAAGCTTTCTTT.

This chain uses TRBV12-5 with TRBJ2-1; D call uncertain. CDR3 length equals 12 residues. Germline V gene data show CDR1 as LGHNT and CDR2 as FRNRAP. V lost 6 bases, J lost 8 bases, and 11 bases lay in between. The chain's CDR3 is CASGLSPYEQFF. The CDR3, as DNA: TGTGCTAGTGGCCTGAGCCCCTATGAGCAGTTCTTC.

This clone was detected a few times. This chain connects TRBV28 to TRBJ2-7; maybe TRBD1 (6 bases). Germline values: CDR1 MDHEN, CDR2 SYDVKM. The CDR3 consists of 12 residues. The V end was cut by 2 bases, the J end by 9 bases, with 11 bases between. The CDR3 sequence is CASSLQGLGQYF. CDR3 nucleotide sequence: TGTGCCAGCAGTTTACAGGGGCTTGGGCAGTACTTC.

This chain uses TRBV6-5 with TRBJ1-1; 11 nucleotides agree with TRBD1. There are 13 residues in the CDR3. Germline V gene lookup returns CDR1 MNHEY and CDR2 SVGAGI. Losses at the gene ends were 8 bases for V and 1 base for J; bases not matched to a gene: 0. The chain's CDR3 is CASGTGGNTEAFF. The CDR3, as DNA: TGTGCCAGCGGGACAGGGGGGAACACTGAAGCTTTCTTT.

This clone was observed a handful of times. The rearrangement joins TRBV10-3 to TRBJ2-3; D gene uncertain. This CDR3 is 15 amino acids long. Germline values: CDR1 ENHRY, CDR2 SYGVKD. V was trimmed by 2 bases and J by 4 bases, leaving 13 bases between them. This chain's CDR3 is CAISEPTEEPDTQYF. CDR3 nucleotides: TGTGCCATCAGTGAGCCTACAGAAGAACCAGATACGCAGTATTTT.

This rearrangement joins TRBV4-2 to TRBJ2-3; a possible D gene is TRBD2 (5 bases). CDR1 is LGHNA, CDR2 YNFKEQ, per germline. V was pared by 4 bases and J by 2 bases, with 16 bases between. This CDR3 comprises 16 residues. The CDR3 loop reads CASSREEAALTDTQYF. The CDR3 bases are TGTGCCAGCAGCCGCGAGGAGGCAGCCCTCACAGATACGCAGTATTTT.

The chain recombines TRBV7-2 with TRBJ1-2, with 12 positions matching TRBD1. The CDR3 is 18 residues long. In germline, CDR1 is SGHTA, CDR2 FQGNSA. Losses at the gene ends were 6 bases for V and 2 bases for J; bases not matched to a gene: 13. The DNA for the CDR3 is TGTGCCAGCAGAGGTCCCGGGACAGGGGGCGCTGCCAACTATGGCTACACCTTC. Protein product: CASRGPGTGGAANYGYTF. Full variable domain (outside the CDR3, taken from reference TRBV7-2 and TRBJ1-2): GAGVSQSPSNKVTEKGKDVELRCDPISGHTALYWYRQSLGQGLEFLIYFQGNSAPDKSGLPSDRFSAERTGGSVSTLTIQRTQQEDSAVYLCASRGPGTGGAANYGYTFGSGTRLTVV.

The CDR3 protein is CATNRRDYNENEQFF. The CDR3 DNA sequence: TGTGCCACCAATCGCCGGGACTACAATGAAAATGAGCAGTTCTTC. J is TRBJ2-1 and V is TRBV28; the match to TRBD2 covers 7 bases. The CDR3 sequence is 15 residues long. Germline-derived CDR1 and CDR2 are MDHEN and SYDVKM. V dropped 10 bases and J dropped 7; count of bases not matched to a gene: 16.

The rearrangement uses TRBV10-3 and TRBJ2-1, with 9 bases identical to TRBD2. Germline CDR1 reads ENHRY; CDR2 reads SYGVKD. J was trimmed by 7 bases and V by 10 bases; bases with no gene match: 14. The CDR3 runs 15 residues. The CDR3 region is CATNLVAGVMNEQFF. The CDR3 bases are TGTGCCACCAACTTAGTAGCGGGAGTGATGAATGAGCAGTTCTTC.